The table lists the clone carrying this TCR beta chain with a few counts. Its target is unknown. The TCRbeta library incorporated unique molecular identifiers. TCRdb independently ran MiXCR on the PCR reads; one entry per CDR3 protein. This repertoire shows approximately 980,000 distinct CDR3 sequences, roughly 29% found once; its top ten account for 28%. This sample was taken from a study of T-cell reconstitution after alpha-beta-depleted transplantation in children. Study-wide points: The main origin of T-cell counts and diversity one year after transplant was newly produced T cells.

The V end lost 7 bases, the J end lost 0 bases, and 12 bases lay between the germline ends. CDR1 is SGHAT, CDR2 FQDESV, per germline (reference sequence). CDR3 length equals 14 residues. The chain has TRBV11-1 and TRBJ1-1, with D perhaps matching TRBD1 (6 bases). The sequence came from a boy in the first two years of life who had a stem cell transplant for SCID, so the T cells may come from the graft donor. Sequences were derived from PBMCs, mostly from graft donor cells, sampled 360 days after TCRalphabeta/CD19-depleted stem cell transplant. CDR3 sequence (DNA): TGTGCCAGCACCTTGGACAGAATGAACACTGAAGCTTTCTTT. It specifies CASTLDRMNTEAFF.